Here is one T cell receptor beta chain with its context. This clone was counted at least ten times. Its antigen is still unknown. No base quality information exists; no much larger clone differs at one position. CDR1 and CDR2, looked up from the germline V gene, are SGHTS and YDEGEE. V drops 0 bases and J drops 4 bases, leaving 4 bases in between. The CDR3 starts with the cysteine, ends with the phenylalanine, and has 12 residues. Only the CDR3 DNA is retained, 36 bases long and in frame from the first base. None of the patients had been given any treatment before thyroid surgery. Using T-cell receptor beta sequencing, the researchers looked back retrospectively at clinical samples from patients, gathered between about 2012 and 2018. Receptors were amplified or captured by PCR. Instrument on record: Illumina HiSeq 4000. High-throughput sequencing was used to profile the TCR beta-chain CDR3 region of each patient. In the original analysis: The researchers built a classifier to tell apart papillary thyroid cancer patients with distant metastasis, based on CDR3 differences among clinicopathological groups. The Shannon index was used to measure repertoire diversity, and the Morisita-Horn index was used to measure how similar tumor and blood repertoires were. The public reads were reprocessed in TCRdb via fastp at Q25 and MiXCR, keeping in-frame beta chains. The authors' filters were not applied to this entry. The sample profile shows some 36,000 clones; roughly a sixth of them were found once. The ten largest clonotypes hold about 6.6% of the sample.

This sample was taken from a study of metastatic and nonmetastatic thyroid tumors (dated by TCRdb to the early 2020s). In terms of the full investigation: Repertoires from peripheral blood and from tumor or nodule tissue samples of malignant and benign thyroid patients were compared.

General conclusions and limits of the study: In both blood and tumor samples, TCR beta diversity was reported to be significantly higher in malignant tumors than in benign nodules.

This clonotype originated in a male donor with papillary thyroid cancer or a benign thyroid nodule (not recorded which). Some clones in this sample may be carry-over from other donors' samples. The chain is made from TRBV5-8 and TRBJ1-2, with an unclear D gene assignment. The sequenced sample consisted of blood. The CDR3 region: CASSLVGYGYTF. The bases read TGTGCCAGCAGCTTGGTTGGCTATGGCTACACCTTC.